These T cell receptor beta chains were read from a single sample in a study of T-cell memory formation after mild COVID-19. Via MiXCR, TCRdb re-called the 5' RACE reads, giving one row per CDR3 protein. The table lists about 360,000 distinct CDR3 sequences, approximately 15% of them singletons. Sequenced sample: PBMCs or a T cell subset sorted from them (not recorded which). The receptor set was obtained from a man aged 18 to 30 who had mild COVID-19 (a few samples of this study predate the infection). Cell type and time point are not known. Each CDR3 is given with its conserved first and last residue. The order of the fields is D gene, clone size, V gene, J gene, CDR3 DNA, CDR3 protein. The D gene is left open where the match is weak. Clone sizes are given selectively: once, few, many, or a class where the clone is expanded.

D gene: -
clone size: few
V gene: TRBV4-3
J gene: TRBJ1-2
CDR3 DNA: TGCGCCAGCAGCCAAGATTCGCGGCGGGCGCGGGCTAACTATGGCTACACCTTC
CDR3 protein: CASSQDSRRARANYGYTF

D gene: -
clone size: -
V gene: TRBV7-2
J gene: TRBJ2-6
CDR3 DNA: TGTGCCAGCAGCCAGCTAGGACAGACCTCTGGGGCCAACGTCCTGACTTTC
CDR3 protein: CASSQLGQTSGANVLTF

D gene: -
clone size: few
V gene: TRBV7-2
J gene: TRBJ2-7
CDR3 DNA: TGTGCCAGCAGTAATCACAGGGCCTTTAGCTCCTACGAGCAGTACTTC
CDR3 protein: CASSNHRAFSSYEQYF

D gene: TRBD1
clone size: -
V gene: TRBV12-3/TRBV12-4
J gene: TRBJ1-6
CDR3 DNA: TGTGCCAGCAGTCTCCTTGGACAGGGGGGGTCACCCCTCCACTTT
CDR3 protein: CASSLLGQGGSPLHF

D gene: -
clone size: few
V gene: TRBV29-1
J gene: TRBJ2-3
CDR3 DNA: TGCAGCGTTGCTGGGCCACCTAGCACAGATACGCAGTATTTT
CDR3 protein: CSVAGPPSTDTQYF

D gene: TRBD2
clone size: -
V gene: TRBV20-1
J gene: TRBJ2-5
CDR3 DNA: TGCAGTGCTAGCGGCGCTAGCGGGGTCCAAGAGACCCAGTACTTC
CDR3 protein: CSASGASGVQETQYF

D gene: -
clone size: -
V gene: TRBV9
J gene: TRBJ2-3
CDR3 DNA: TGTGCCAGCAGCTCAAGGGGTGCCACAGATACGCAGTATTTT
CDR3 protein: CASSSRGATDTQYF

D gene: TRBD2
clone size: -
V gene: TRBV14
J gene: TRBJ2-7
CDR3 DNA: TGTGCCAGCAGCCAAGCCAGCGGGGGAAGAGGCGAGCAGTACTTC
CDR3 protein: CASSQASGGRGEQYF

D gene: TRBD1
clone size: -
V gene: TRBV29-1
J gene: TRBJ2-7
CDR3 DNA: TGCAGCGGGGGTGACAGGGGAGACCACGAGCAGTACTTC
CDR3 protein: CSGGDRGDHEQYF

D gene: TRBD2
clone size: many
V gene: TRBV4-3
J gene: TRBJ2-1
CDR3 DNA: TGCGCCAGCAGCCGGGGACTAGCTAATGAGCAGTTCTTC
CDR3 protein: CASSRGLANEQFF

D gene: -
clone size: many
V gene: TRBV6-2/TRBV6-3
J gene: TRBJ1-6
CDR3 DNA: TGTGCCAGCAGTCGATGGACGGGTCCAAATTCACCCCTCCACTTT
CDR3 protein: CASSRWTGPNSPLHF

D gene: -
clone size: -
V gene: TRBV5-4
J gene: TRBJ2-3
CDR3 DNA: TGTGCCAGCAGCTTGTGGGAGGCCTTTGAGTATAGCACAGATACGCAGTATTTT
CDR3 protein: CASSLWEAFEYSTDTQYF

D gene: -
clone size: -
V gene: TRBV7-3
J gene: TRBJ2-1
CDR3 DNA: TGTGCCAGCAGCTTAACTCGGGGGGCCCTCAATGAGCAGTTCTTC
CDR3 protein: CASSLTRGALNEQFF

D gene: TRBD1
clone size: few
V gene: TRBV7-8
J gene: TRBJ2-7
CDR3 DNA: TGTGCCAGCACCCCCGCCCTGGCAGGGGGTTCGTACGAGCAGTACTTC
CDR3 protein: CASTPALAGGSYEQYF

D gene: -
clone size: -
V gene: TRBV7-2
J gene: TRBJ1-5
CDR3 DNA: TGTGCCAGCAGCGATACGAGCTTGCCCCAGCATTTT
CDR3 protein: CASSDTSLPQHF

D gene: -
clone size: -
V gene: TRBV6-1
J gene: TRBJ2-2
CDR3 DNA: TGTGCCAGCAGTGCGTACTCTGGGGAGCTGTTTTTT
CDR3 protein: CASSAYSGELFF

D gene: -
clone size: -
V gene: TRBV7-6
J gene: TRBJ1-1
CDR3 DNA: TGTGCCAGCAGCTCAAGGGCAGGGATGAACACTGAAGCTTTCTTT
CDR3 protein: CASSSRAGMNTEAFF

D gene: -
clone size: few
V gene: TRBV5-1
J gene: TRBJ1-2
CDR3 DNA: TGCGCCAGCAGCTTGGGTGTCGGGGTTTATGGCTACACCTTC
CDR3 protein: CASSLGVGVYGYTF

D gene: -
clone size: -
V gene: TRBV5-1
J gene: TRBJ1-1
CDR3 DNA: TGCGCCAGCAGCTTGGCGGCGGGGTTTAACACTGAAGCTTTCTTT
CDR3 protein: CASSLAAGFNTEAFF

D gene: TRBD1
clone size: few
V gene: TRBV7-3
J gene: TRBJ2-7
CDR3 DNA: TGTGCCAGCAGCGGGGGGACAGGCCACGAGCAGTACTTC
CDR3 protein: CASSGGTGHEQYF

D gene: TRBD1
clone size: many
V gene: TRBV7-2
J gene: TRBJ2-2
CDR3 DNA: TGTGCCAGCAGCCGGGGACAGATTAACACCGGGGAGCTGTTTTTT
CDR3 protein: CASSRGQINTGELFF

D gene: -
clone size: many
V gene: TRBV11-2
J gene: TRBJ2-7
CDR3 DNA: TGTGCCAGCAGCTCTTCTTCAGGGTATTCCGAGCAGTACTTC
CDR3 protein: CASSSSSGYSEQYF

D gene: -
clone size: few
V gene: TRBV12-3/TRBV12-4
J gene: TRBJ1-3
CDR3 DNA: TGTGCCAGCAAGGGAAACACCATATATTTT
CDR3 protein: CASKGNTIYF

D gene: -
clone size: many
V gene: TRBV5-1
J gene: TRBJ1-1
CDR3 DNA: TGCGCCAGCAGCTCGGGACATTTGAACACTGAAGCTTTCTTT
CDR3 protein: CASSSGHLNTEAFF

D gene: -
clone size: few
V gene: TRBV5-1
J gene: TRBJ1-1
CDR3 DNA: TGCGCCAGCAGCCCAGGTCACAAGGGGGACACTGAAGCTTTCTTT
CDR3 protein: CASSPGHKGDTEAFF

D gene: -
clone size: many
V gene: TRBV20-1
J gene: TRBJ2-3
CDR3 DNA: TGCAGTGCTAGAGATCGCGGAACTAGCACAGATACGCAGTATTTT
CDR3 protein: CSARDRGTSTDTQYF

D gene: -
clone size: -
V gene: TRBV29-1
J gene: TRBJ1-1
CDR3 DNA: TGCAGCGTTGGGGGGATGTACACTGAAGCTTTCTTT
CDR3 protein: CSVGGMYTEAFF

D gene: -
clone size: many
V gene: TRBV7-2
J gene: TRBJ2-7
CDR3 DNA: TGTGGCTTCTACGAGCAGTACTTC
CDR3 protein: CGFYEQYF

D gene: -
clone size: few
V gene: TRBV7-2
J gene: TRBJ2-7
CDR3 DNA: TGTGCCAGCAGCTTTAACGGGGGGCTCTACGAGCAGTACTTC
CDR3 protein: CASSFNGGLYEQYF

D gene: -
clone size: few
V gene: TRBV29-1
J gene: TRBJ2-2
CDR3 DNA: TGCAGCGTACACCGGGACACTAACACCGGGGAGCTGTTTTTT
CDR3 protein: CSVHRDTNTGELFF

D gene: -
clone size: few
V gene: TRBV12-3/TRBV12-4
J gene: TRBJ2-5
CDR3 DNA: TGTGCCAGCAGTCGGAATGGAGAGACCCAGTACTTC
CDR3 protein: CASSRNGETQYF

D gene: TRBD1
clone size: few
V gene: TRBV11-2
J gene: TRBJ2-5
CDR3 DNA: TGTGCCAGCAGTCCTACCTCGGGACAGGAGGGAGGGACCCAGTACTTC
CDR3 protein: CASSPTSGQEGGTQYF

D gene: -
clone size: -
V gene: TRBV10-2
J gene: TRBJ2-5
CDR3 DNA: TGCGCCAGCAGTGAGGCGGCCGGGACACGGCAAGAGACCCAGTACTTC
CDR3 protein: CASSEAAGTRQETQYF

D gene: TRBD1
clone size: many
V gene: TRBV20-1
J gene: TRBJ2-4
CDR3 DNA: TGCAGTGCCCTGGCAGGGGGTCGGATTCAGTACTTC
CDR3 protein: CSALAGGRIQYF

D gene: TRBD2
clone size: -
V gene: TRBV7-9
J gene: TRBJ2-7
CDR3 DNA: TGTGCCAGCAGCTTAGCGAGGCAGGCGGGGGGCTACGAGCAGTACTTC
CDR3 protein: CASSLARQAGGYEQYF

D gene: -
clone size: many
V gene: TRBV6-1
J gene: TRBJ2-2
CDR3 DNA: TGTGCCAGCAGAGGACCTAACACCGGGGAGCTGTTTTTT
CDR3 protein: CASRGPNTGELFF

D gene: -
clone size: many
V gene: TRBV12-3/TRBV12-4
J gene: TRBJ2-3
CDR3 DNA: TGCGCCAGCAGCTTGTTAAGCACAGATACGCAGTATTTT
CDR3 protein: CASSLLSTDTQYF

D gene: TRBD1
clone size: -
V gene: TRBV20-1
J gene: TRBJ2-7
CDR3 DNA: TGCAGTGCTAGGAGCTCGGGACAGAAATTTAGGCCGTACTTC
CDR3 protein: CSARSSGQKFRPYF

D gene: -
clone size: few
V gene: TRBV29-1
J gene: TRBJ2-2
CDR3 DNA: TGCAGCGTTCAACGCACCACCGGGGAGCTGTTTTTT
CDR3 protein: CSVQRTTGELFF

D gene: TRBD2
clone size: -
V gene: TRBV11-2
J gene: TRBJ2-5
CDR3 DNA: TGTGCCAGCAGCACAAGACTAGCGGGCCCTATGCTCGGAGAGACCCAGTACTTC
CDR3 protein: CASSTRLAGPMLGETQYF

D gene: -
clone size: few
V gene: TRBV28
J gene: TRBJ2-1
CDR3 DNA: TGTGCCAGCAGTCTCTGGCGCAGGGGAGGCAATGAGCAGTTCTTC
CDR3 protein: CASSLWRRGGNEQFF

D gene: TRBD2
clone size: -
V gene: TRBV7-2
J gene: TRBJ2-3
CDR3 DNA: TGTGCCAGCAGCTCCCGGACTAGCGGGGGCGCCGATACGCAGTATTTT
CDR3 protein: CASSSRTSGGADTQYF

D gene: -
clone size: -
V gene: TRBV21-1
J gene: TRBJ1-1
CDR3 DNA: TGTGCCAGCAGCAAAAACGAGCGAGGGGCCGACACTGAAGCTTTCTTT
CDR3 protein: CASSKNERGADTEAFF

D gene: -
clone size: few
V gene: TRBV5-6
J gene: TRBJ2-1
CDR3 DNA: TGTGCCAGCAGCGCCGGAGAGGGCCTTGAGCAGTTCTTC
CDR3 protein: CASSAGEGLEQFF

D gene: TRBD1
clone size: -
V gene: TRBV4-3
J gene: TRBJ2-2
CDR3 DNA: TGCGCCAGCAGCCTCGGGACAGTGACGAACACCGGGGAGCTGTTTTTT
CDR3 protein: CASSLGTVTNTGELFF

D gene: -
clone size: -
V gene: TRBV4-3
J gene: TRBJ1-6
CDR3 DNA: TGCGCCAGCAGCCAAGCGGACCTTAATTCACCCATCCACTTT
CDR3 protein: CASSQADLNSPIHF

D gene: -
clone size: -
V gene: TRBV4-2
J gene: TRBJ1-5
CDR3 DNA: TGTGCCAGCAGCCAAGCAAGGGAGGTTAATCAGCCCCAGCATTTT
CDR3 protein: CASSQAREVNQPQHF

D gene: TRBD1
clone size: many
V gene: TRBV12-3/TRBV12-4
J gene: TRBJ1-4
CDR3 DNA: TGTGCCAGCAGTGAGACAGGGAATGAAAAACTGTTTTTT
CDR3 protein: CASSETGNEKLFF

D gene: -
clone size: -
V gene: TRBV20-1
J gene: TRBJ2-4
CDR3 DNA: TGCAGTGCTAGAGTTCTAGCCAAAAACATTCAGTACTTC
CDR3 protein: CSARVLAKNIQYF